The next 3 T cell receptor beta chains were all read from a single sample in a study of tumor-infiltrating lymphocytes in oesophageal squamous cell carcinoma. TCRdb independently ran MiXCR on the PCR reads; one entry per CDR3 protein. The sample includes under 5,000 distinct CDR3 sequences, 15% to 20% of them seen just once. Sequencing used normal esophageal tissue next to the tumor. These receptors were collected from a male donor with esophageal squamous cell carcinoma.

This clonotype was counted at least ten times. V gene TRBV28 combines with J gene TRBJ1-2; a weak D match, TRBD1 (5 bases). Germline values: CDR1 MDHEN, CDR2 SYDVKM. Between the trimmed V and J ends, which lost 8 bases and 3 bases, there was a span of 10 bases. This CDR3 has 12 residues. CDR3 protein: CASAGAYYGYTF. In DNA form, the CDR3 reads TGTGCCAGCGCCGGGGCTTACTATGGCTACACCTTC.

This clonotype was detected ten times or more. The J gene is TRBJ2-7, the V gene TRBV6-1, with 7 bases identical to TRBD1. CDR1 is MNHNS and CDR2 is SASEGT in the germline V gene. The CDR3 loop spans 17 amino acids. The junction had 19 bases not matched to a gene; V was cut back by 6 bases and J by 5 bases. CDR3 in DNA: TGTGCCAGCAGCCGTGGACAGGTCGGCCGAAGGTTGCACGAGCAGTACTTC. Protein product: CASSRGQVGRRLHEQYF.

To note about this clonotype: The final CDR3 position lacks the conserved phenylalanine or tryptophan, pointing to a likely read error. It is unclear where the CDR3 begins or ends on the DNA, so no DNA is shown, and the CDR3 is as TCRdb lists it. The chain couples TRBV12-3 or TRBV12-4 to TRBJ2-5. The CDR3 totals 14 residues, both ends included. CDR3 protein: CASSLATYGYTFGS.